This T cell receptor beta chain was found in a study of T cells in Graves' hyperthyroidism and ophthalmopathy. This clonotype was seen more than once but under ten times. Its target is unknown. V shed 6 bases and J 16 bases; nucleotides not matched to a gene: 12. Germline CDR1 reads MNHNS; CDR2 reads SASEGT. The CDR3 consists of 13 residues. Stable disease denoted Graves' hyperthyroidism without ophthalmopathy progression within 18 months. Lactation, pregnancy, other autoimmune disease or uncontrolled infection excluded patients. The source material, RNA transcripts, was used to amplify TCR beta CDR3 regions. The HTBI primer set served for first-round RT-PCR of the TCR CDR3. TCRdb re-analysed the multiplex PCR reads in MiXCR, keeping a single row per CDR3 protein. The sample shows some 180,000 distinct CDR3 sequences, about a sixth of them seen only once. Study-wide findings and caveats: The model forecast ophthalmopathy, anticipating it by a median approximately 6.2 months before onset.

This chain uses TRBV6-1 with TRBJ1-6; 7 bases agree with TRBD1. The sequenced sample was blood. The source is a woman between 45 and 60 years old with Graves' hyperthyroidism. CDR3 sequence: CASRMDRSGSLHF. CDR3 coding DNA: TGTGCCAGCAGAATGGACAGGTCCGGGTCTCTCCACTTT.